This passage covers 13 T cell receptor beta chains from one sample sequenced in a study of shared clonotypes between healthy human individuals. Assay: immunoSEQ multiplex PCR; the TCRdb copy retains only in-frame clones and omits some. The table lists about 660,000 clones, less than 85% of them singletons, with around 1.6% in the top ten. Sequenced material: memory CD4+ T cells sorted from blood. Subset given: CD45RA-negative fraction. These receptor sequences come from a woman aged 25 to 39 in good health.

The gene calls are TRBV6-5 and TRBJ2-5, with D unclear. V shed 2 bases and J shed 1 base, with 5 bases lying between them. This CDR3 is built from 13 residues. The germline gives CDR1 MNHEY, CDR2 SVGAGI. The CDR3 nucleotides read TGTGCCAGCAGTTACGCCCCCCAAGAGACCCAGTACTTC. This encodes CASSYAPQETQYF.

This clone has only one observation. The gene calls are TRBV2 and TRBJ2-7, with 8 bases matching TRBD2. The CDR3 spans 14 residues. CDR1 and CDR2 from the germline V gene are SNHLY and FYNNEI. V was clipped by 2 bases and J by 7 bases; unmatched bases: 7. As DNA, the CDR3 is TGTGCCAGCAGTGAATTAGGGACTAGGGGTGAGCAGTACTTC. It specifies CASSELGTRGEQYF.

The chain employs TRBV18 and TRBJ2-5; maybe TRBD1 (6 bases). CDR1 is KGHSH, CDR2 LQKENI, per germline. Trimming took 3 bases from V and 1 from J, leaving 18 bases between them. The CDR3 is made up of 17 amino acids. CDR3 DNA sequence: TGTGCCAGCTCACCGATCTTGATGAGACAGGCCCAAGAGACCCAGTACTTC. Translating it yields CASSPILMRQAQETQYF. The whole variable domain, remainder taken from reference TRBV18 and TRBJ2-5, is NAGVMQNPRHLVRRRGQEARLRCSPMKGHSHVYWYRQLPEEGLKFMVYLQKENIIDESGMPKERFSAEFPKEGPSILRIQQVVRGDSAAYFCASSPILMRQAQETQYFGPGTRLLVL.

This chain joins TRBV28 and TRBJ1-2; a possible D gene is TRBD1 (6 bases). CDR1 and CDR2 from the germline V gene are MDHEN and SYDVKM. V was clipped by 3 bases and J by 0 bases, with 11 bases between them. The CDR3 has 15 residues. The CDR3 sequence: CASSFNGQTNYGYTF. The CDR3 DNA reads TGTGCCAGCAGTTTTAATGGACAGACTAACTATGGCTACACCTTC.

The rearrangement joins TRBV27 to TRBJ2-5; weak D call: TRBD1 (6 bases). The CDR3 runs 14 residues. The germline V gene encodes CDR1 MNHEY and CDR2 SMNVEV (reference sequence). V was shortened by 5 bases and J by 5 bases, with 15 bases between the two germline ends. CDR3: CASSPRTASETQYF. CDR3 sequence (DNA): TGTGCCAGCAGTCCAAGGACAGCTTCGGAGACCCAGTACTTC.

V usage is TRBV28 and J usage is TRBJ2-1, with TRBD2 matching 10 bases. This CDR3 spans 14 amino acids. V shed 7 bases and J 8 bases; nucleotides not matched to a gene: 8. Per germline, CDR1 MDHEN and CDR2 SYDVKM. CDR3 residues: CASTPSGRFHEQFF. The DNA of the CDR3 is TGTGCCAGCACGCCTAGCGGGAGATTCCATGAGCAGTTCTTC.

About this clone itself: This may come from a read error, since a much larger clone is one base off. Within the sample, other DNA sequences also encode this same CDR3. The CDR3: CASSSGQANTEAFF. CDR3 nucleotide sequence: TGCGCCAGCAGCTCGGGACAGGCGAACACTGAAGCTTTCTTT. V gene TRBV5-1 combines with J gene TRBJ1-1; 8 bases map to TRBD1. Unmatched junction bases numbered 2, after V lost 3 bases and J lost 1 base. The CDR3 has 14 residues. Germline CDR1 SGHRS, CDR2 YFSETQ.

This clone was recorded at least ten times. This chain joins TRBV29-1 and TRBJ2-2; 13 bases match TRBD2. The CDR3 sequence is 16 residues long. V trimming: 4 bases; J trimming: 5 bases; junction bases outside the gene matches: 7. CDR1 is SQVTM, CDR2 ANQGSEA, per germline. The CDR3 DNA sequence: TGCAGCGTTGCAGGACTAGCGGGAGTAATTACCGGGGAGCTGTTTTTT. It encodes CSVAGLAGVITGELFF.

This chain connects TRBV28 to TRBJ1-2, with D tentatively TRBD1 (5 bases). The germline V and J ends were trimmed by 6 bases and 6 bases, with 26 bases remaining between them. The CDR3 extends over 17 amino acids. The germline CDR1 and CDR2 sequences are MDHEN and SYDVKM. The DNA for the CDR3 is TGTGCCAGCAGCAGATTCCAGGGAGTAGGAGGAACTCATGGCTACACCTTC. Protein product: CASSRFQGVGGTHGYTF.

The V call is TRBV11-2, the J call TRBJ2-3; D may be TRBD2 (5 bases). CDR1 SGHAT and CDR2 FQNNGV come from the germline V gene. The CDR3 extends over 14 amino acids. Trimming took off 4 bases at V and 12 bases at J, with 20 bases between the two ends. The CDR3 region is CASSSTIRAMGQYF. The CDR3 DNA sequence: TGTGCCAGCAGCTCGACTATTCGGGCGATGGGCCAGTATTTT.

The chain links TRBV2 to TRBJ2-1; 12 nucleotides match TRBD2. J was trimmed by 9 bases and V by 5 bases; bases with no gene match: 5. This CDR3 is 14 amino acids long. Germline values: CDR1 SNHLY, CDR2 FYNNEI. CDR3 loop: CASSLTSGSGEQFF. CDR3 sequence (DNA): TGTGCCAGCAGTTTGACTAGCGGGAGTGGTGAGCAGTTCTTC.

This clone was recorded only once. V usage is TRBV11-3 and J usage is TRBJ2-1, with 9 bases lining up with TRBD2. The V gene end was trimmed by 2 bases and the J gene end by 4 bases; junction bases not matched to a gene: 3. Germline V CDR1 and CDR2: SGHNT, YENEEA. The CDR3 is 15 residues long. This CDR3 reads CASSLTAGGYNEQFF. Here the CDR3 DNA reads TGTGCCAGCAGCTTAACAGCGGGAGGTTACAATGAGCAGTTCTTC. Using reference TRBV11-3 and TRBJ2-1 for the parts outside the CDR3, the full variable domain is EAGVVQSPRYKIIEKKQPVAFWCNPISGHNTLYWYLQNLGQGPELLIRYENEEAVDDSQLPKDRFSAERLKGVDSTLKIQPAELGDSAVYLCASSLTAGGYNEQFFGPGTRLTVL.

The V and J genes are TRBV4-2 and TRBJ2-3; 7 nucleotides agree with TRBD2. CDR3 length: 17 residues. The V and J ends lost 5 bases and 0 bases, in that order; junction bases with no gene match: 11. Germline V gene data show CDR1 as LGHNA and CDR2 as YNFKEQ. The CDR3 DNA reads as TGTGCCAGCAGCTCCGGTGAGCGGGGCCCCAGCACAGATACGCAGTATTTT. It specifies CASSSGERGPSTDTQYF.